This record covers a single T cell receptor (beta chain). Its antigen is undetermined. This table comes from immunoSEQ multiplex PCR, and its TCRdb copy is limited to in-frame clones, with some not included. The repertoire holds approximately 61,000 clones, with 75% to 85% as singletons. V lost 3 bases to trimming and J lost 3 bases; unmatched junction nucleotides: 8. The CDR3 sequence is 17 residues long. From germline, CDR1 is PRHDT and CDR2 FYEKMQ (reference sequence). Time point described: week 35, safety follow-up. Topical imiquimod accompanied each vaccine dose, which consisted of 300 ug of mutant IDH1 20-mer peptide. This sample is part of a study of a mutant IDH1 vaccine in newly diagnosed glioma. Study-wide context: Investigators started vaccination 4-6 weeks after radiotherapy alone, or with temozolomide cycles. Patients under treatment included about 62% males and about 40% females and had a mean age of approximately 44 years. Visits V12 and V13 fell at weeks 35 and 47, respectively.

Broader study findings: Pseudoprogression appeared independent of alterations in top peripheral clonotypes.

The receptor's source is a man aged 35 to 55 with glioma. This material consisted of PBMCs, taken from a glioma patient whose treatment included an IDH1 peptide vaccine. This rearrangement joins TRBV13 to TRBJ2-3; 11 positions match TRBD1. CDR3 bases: TGTGCCAGCAGCTTCTTCCCGGACAGGGGGCAAACAGATACGCAGTATTTT. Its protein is CASSFFPDRGQTDTQYF.